This T cell receptor beta chain comes out of a study of early T cells in non-severe SARS-CoV-2 infection. The CDR3 is 14 amino acids. Trimming shortened V by 3 bases and J by 1 base, and 6 bases separated the two germline ends. Tagging with unique molecular identifiers was applied to individual cDNA molecules. TCRdb re-analysed the 5' RACE reads in MiXCR, keeping a single row per CDR3 protein. The repertoire holds nearly 95,000 distinct CDR3 sequences, with 16% as singletons. The genes are TRBV12-3 or TRBV12-4 and TRBJ2-2; D uncertain. Sequencing was performed on whole blood, taken at baseline. This sequence was found in an adult who was a healthcare worker with PCR-confirmed SARS-CoV-2 infection or an uninfected control (not recorded which). The DNA for the CDR3 is TGTGCCAGCAGTTTCGTAGGGAACACCGGGGAGCTGTTTTTT. Translation: CASSFVGNTGELFF.